The 6 T cell receptor beta chains presented below share a single source sample, sequenced in a study of T cells in Graves' hyperthyroidism and ophthalmopathy. The source material, RNA transcripts, was used to amplify TCR beta CDR3 regions. Researchers ran a first-round RT-PCR on the TCR CDR3 using the HTBI primer set. TCRdb passed the multiplex PCR reads through MiXCR, listing each CDR3 protein once. This table holds roughly 640,000 distinct CDR3 sequences, more than 15% found once. Material for sequencing was blood. Every receptor here comes from a woman aged 40 to 55 with Graves' ophthalmopathy.

This chain links TRBV20-1 with TRBJ2-1; 9 bases fit TRBD2. The CDR3 extends over 13 amino acids. Germline lookup yields CDR1 DFQATT and CDR2 SNEGSKA (reference sequence). J gave up 8 bases and V 3 bases, and 5 bases lay outside the gene matches. CDR3 nucleotide sequence: TGCAGTGCTAGGAACGCGGGAGGGGATGAGCAGTTCTTC. Residues: CSARNAGGDEQFF.

V and J are TRBV14 and TRBJ1-2; D unclear. Germline assignment: CDR1 SGHDN and CDR2 FVKESK. The CDR3 contains 14 residues. Trimming cost V 4 bases and J 6 bases, with 15 bases left between them. CDR3 in amino acids: CASSPHGPLDGYTF. DNA for the CDR3: TGTGCCAGCAGCCCACACGGGCCCCTGGATGGCTACACCTTC.

This clonotype was seen ten or more times. The DNA for the CDR3 is TGCAGTGCTAGAGATCCGACAGGGGAGGGCACTGAAGCTTTCTTT. This codes for CSARDPTGEGTEAFF. The chain employs TRBV20-1 and TRBJ1-1; 8 bases map to TRBD1. The CDR3 has 15 residues. V gave up 0 bases and J gave up 4 bases; unmatched junction bases: 7. Germline V gene data show CDR1 as DFQATT and CDR2 as SNEGSKA (reference sequence).

This clonotype appeared a few times. The chain employs TRBV7-9 and TRBJ1-1; 8 bases map to TRBD1. Germline V gene sequence: CDR1 SEHNR, CDR2 FQNEAQ (reference sequence). The V segment lost 4 bases and the J segment 7 bases; nucleotides outside the gene matches: 11. This CDR3 region has 15 residues. The CDR3: CASSSQTGVGVEAFF. The CDR3 bases are TGTGCCAGCAGCTCCCAGACAGGGGTCGGGGTTGAAGCTTTCTTT.

V is TRBV28 and J is TRBJ1-4; perhaps TRBD1 as D (6 bases). Germline V CDR1 and CDR2: MDHEN, SYDVKM. This CDR3 comprises 14 residues. The V end was cut by 11 bases, the J end by 3 bases, with 16 bases between. CDR3 DNA: TGTGCCGCCCGGGGGCCACCAGCTAATGAAAAACTGTTTTTT. The encoded protein is CAARGPPANEKLFF.

This chain connects TRBV5-1 to TRBJ1-1; 11 bases are shared with TRBD1. CDR1 and CDR2 from the germline V gene are SGHRS and YFSETQ. This CDR3 contains 16 residues. V trimming: 1 base; J trimming: 5 bases; junction bases outside the gene matches: 7. The CDR3 loop is CASSLSPGQGGTEAFF. Written as DNA, the CDR3 is TGCGCCAGCAGCTTGTCCCCGGGACAGGGGGGGACTGAAGCTTTCTTT.